This TCR beta chain was profiled in a study of identical twins. V was shortened by 6 bases and J by 2 bases, with 11 bases between the two germline ends. CDR3 size: 14 residues. Germline-derived CDR1 and CDR2 are MDHEN and SYDVKM. TCRdb processed the 5' RACE reads anew with MiXCR; each CDR3 protein has one entry. The sample lists about 220,000 distinct CDR3 sequences; around 8.1% were seen once. These data are also associated with another study on yellow fever vaccine responses in identical twins.

The receptor comes from a woman aged 18-29 years in good health. The sequencing sample was made of memory (CD45RO+) T cells sorted from blood. The gene calls are TRBV28 and TRBJ1-3; TRBD1 is a possible D gene (6 bases). The CDR3 here is CASSLQGTGNTIYF. The CDR3 DNA follows: TGTGCCAGCAGCCTACAGGGTACTGGAAACACCATATATTTT.